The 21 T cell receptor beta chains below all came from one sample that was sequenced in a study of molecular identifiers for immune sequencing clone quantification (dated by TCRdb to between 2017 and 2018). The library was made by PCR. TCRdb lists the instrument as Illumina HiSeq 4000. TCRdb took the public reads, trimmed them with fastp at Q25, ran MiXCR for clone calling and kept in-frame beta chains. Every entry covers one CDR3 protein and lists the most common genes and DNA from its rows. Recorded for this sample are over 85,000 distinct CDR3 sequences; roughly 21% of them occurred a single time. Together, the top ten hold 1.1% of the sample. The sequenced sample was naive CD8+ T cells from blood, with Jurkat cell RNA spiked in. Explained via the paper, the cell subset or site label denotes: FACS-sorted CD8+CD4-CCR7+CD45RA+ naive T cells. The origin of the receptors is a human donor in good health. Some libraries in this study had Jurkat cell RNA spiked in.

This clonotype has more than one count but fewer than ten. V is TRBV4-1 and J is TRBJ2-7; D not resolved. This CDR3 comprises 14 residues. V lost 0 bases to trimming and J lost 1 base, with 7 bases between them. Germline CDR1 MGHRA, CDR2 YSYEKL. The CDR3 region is CASSQEGTSYEQYF. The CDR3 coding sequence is TGCGCCAGCAGCCAAGAGGGCACTTCCTACGAGCAGTACTTC.

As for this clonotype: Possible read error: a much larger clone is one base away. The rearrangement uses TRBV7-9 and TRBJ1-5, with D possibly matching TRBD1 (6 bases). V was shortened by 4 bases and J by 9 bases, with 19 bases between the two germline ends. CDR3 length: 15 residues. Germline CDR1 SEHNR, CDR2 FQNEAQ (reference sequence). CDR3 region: CASSSAGAPDRPQHF. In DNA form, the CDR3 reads TGTGCCAGCAGCTCGGCGGGGGCCCCCGATCGGCCCCAGCATTTT.

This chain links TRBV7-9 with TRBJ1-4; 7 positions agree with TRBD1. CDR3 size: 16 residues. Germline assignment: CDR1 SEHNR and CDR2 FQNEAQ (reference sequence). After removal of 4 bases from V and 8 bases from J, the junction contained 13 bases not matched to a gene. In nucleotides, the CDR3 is TGTGCCAGCAGCTGGAACGAGGGGGCTATTGGAGAAAAACTGTTTTTT. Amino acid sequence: CASSWNEGAIGEKLFF.

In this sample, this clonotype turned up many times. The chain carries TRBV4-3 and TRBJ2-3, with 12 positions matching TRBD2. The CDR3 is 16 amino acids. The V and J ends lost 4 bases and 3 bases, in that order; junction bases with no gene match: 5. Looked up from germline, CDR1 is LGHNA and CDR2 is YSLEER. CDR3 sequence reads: CASSPSGGAGTDTQYF. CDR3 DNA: TGCGCCAGCAGCCCTAGCGGGGGGGCCGGTACAGATACGCAGTATTTT.

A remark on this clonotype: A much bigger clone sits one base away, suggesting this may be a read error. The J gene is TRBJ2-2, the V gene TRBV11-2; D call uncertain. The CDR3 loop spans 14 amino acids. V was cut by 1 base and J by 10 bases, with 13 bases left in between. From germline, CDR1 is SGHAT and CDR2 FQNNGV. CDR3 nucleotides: TGTGCCAGCAGCTTAGTTTTAAGGGCCGAGGAGCTGTTTTTT. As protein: CASSLVLRAEELFF.

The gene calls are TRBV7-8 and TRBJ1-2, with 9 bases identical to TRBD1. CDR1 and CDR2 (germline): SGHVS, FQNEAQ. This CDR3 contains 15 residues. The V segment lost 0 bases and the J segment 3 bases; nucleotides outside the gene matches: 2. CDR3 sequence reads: CASSLAQGAHYGYTF. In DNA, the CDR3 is TGTGCCAGCAGCTTAGCACAGGGGGCTCACTATGGCTACACCTTC.

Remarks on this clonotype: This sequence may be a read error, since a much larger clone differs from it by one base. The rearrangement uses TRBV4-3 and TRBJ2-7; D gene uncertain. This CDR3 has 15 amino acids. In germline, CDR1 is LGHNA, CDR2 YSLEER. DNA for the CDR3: TGCGCCGGCAGCCAGGAAGCCTCCACTACGTCGGGGCAGTACTTC. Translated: CAGSQEASTTSGQYF.

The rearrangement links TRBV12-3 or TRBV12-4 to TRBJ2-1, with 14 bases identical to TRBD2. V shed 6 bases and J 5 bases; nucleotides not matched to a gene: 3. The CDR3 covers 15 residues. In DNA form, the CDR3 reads TGTGCCAGCAGAAGACTAGCGGGAGGGGACAATGAGCAGTTCTTC. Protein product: CASRRLAGGDNEQFF.

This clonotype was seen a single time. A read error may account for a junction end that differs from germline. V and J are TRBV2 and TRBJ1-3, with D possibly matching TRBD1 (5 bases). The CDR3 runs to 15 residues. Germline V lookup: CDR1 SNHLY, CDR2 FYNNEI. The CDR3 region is CARSESQGTGNTIYF. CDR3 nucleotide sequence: TGTGCCCGCAGTGAATCCCAGGGAACTGGAAACACCATATATTTT. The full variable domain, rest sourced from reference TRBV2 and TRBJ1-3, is EPEVTQTPSHQVTQMGQEVILRCVPISNHLYFYWYRQILGQKVEFLVSFYNNEISEKSEIFDDQFSVERPDGSNFTLKIRSTKLEDSAMYFCARSESQGTGNTIYFGEGSWLTVV.

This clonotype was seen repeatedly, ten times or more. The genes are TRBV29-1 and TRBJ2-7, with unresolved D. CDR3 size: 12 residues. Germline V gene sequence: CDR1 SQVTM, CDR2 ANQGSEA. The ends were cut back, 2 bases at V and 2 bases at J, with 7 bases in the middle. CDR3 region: CSVEKSPYEQYF. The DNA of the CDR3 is TGCAGCGTTGAAAAGTCCCCCTACGAGCAGTACTTC.

The CDR3 loop is CASSLALAGGGNEQFF. CDR3 DNA sequence: TGTGCCAGCAGCTTAGCGCTAGCGGGGGGAGGAAATGAGCAGTTCTTC. V gene TRBV7-2 combines with J gene TRBJ2-1; 11 bases line up with TRBD2. The V gene end was trimmed by 0 bases and the J gene end by 7 bases; junction bases not matched to a gene: 5. Germline-derived CDR1 and CDR2 are SGHTA and FQGNSA. The length of the CDR3 is 16 residues.

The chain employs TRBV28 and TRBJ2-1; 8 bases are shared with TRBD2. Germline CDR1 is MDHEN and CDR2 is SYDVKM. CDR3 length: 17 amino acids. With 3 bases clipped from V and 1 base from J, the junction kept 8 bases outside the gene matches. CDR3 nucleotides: TGTGCCAGCAGTTTCGGGAGCGGGAGAGTGTCCTACAATGAGCAGTTCTTC. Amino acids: CASSFGSGRVSYNEQFF.

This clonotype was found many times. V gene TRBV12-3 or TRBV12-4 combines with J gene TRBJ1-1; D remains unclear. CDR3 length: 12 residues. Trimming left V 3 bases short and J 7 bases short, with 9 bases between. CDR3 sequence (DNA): TGTGCCAGCAGTTTCGGCGGCAGTGAAGCTTTCTTT. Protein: CASSFGGSEAFF.

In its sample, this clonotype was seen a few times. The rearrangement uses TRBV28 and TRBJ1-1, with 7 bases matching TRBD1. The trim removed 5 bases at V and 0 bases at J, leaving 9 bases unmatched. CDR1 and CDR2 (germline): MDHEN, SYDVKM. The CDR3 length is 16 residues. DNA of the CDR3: TGTGCCAGCAGTCCGGACAGGTCCAATCTGAACACTGAAGCTTTCTTT. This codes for CASSPDRSNLNTEAFF.

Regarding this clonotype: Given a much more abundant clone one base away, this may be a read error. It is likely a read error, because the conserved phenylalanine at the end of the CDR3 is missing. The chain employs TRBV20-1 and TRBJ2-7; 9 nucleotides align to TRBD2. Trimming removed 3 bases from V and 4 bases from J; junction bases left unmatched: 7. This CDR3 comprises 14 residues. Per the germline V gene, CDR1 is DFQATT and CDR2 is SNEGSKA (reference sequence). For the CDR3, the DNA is TGCAGTGCTAGGGGGTTGCGGGAGGGGTACGAGCAGTACTAC. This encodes CSARGLREGYEQYY.

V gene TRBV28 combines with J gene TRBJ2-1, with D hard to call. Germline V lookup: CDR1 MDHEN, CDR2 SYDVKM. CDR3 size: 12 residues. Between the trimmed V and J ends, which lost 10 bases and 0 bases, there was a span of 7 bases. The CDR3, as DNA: TGTGCCACAGGCGCCTCCTACAATGAGCAGTTCTTC. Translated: CATGASYNEQFF.

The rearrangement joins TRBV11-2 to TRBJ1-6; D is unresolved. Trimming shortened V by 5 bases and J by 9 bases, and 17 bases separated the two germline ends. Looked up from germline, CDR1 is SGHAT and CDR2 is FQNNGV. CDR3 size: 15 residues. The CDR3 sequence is CASSPPGGLGSPLHF. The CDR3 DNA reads TGTGCCAGCAGCCCCCCGGGCGGACTGGGTTCACCCCTCCACTTT.

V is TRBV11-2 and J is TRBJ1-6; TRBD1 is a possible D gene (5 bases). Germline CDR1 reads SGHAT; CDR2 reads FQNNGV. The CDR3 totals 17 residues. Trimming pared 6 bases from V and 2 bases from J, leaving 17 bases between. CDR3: CASSKIPGDAYNSPLHF. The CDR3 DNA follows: TGTGCCAGCAGTAAAATTCCCGGGGACGCCTATAATTCACCCCTCCACTTT. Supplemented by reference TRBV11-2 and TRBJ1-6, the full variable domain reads EAGVAQSPRYKIIEKRQSVAFWCNPISGHATLYWYQQILGQGPKLLIQFQNNGVVDDSQLPKDRFSAERLKGVDSTLKIQPAKLEDSAVYLCASSKIPGDAYNSPLHFGNGTRLTVT.

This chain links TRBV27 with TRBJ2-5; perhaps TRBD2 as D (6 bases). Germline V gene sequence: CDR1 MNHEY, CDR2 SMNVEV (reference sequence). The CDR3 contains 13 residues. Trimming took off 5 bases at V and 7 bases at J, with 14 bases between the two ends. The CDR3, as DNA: TGTGCCAGCAGTCCAGGCTACGGGGGGACCCAGTACTTC. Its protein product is CASSPGYGGTQYF.

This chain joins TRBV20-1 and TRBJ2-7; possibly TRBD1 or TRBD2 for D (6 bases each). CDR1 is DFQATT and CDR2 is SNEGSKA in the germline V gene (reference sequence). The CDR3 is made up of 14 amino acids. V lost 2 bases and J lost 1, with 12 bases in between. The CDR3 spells CSARLGGRSYEQYF. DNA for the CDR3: TGCAGTGCTAGATTGGGGGGCCGGTCCTACGAGCAGTACTTC.

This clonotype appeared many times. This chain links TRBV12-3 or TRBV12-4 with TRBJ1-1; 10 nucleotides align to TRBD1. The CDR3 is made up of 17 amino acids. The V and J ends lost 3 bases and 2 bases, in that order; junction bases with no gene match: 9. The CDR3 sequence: CASSLPVDRGHNTEAFF. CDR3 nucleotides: TGTGCCAGCAGTTTGCCGGTAGACAGGGGGCATAACACTGAAGCTTTCTTT.